This TCR beta chain was recovered during a study of T cell repertoires in cytomegalovirus infection (dated by TCRdb to between 2018 and 2021). Background on the whole study: Recently identified HLA-C-restricted CMV epitopes, whose presentation resists viral immunomodulation, were targeted by peptide stimulations together with well-studied HLA-B-restricted epitopes. Because public TCR beta signatures pointed to carriage of CMV infection together with the matching HLA type, the HLA type of each donor mattered for the analysis. Summary of the overall study and its limitations: Carriers of CMV infection plus the relevant HLA type were discriminated by the cumulative frequency of public TCR beta family members in the study cohort and in an independent approximately 340-donor cohort. In the ex vivo response, HLA-C-restricted CMV-specific TCR beta clonotypes were dominant, and in two of eight donors the single most frequent clonotype came from this HLA-C-restricted group.

For sequencing, an Illumina HiSeq 1500 was employed. TCRdb redid the processing of the public reads, applying fastp at Q25 and MiXCR, and retained in-frame beta chains. A single entry per CDR3 protein holds the most common genes and DNA from its merged rows. This sample is represented by about 830,000 distinct CDR3 sequences; about 33% of them were singletons. Around 12% of the sample comes from the top ten. The treatment or condition label of this sample denotes: in vitro stimulation with specific CMV peptide epitopes to enrich CMV-specific T cells. The cysteine opens and the phenylalanine closes a CDR3 of 16 amino acids. Just the 48-base CDR3 DNA is kept, in frame starting at base 1. V has 7 bases trimmed and J has 4 bases trimmed; junction bases matching no gene number 11. CDR1 SGHVS and CDR2 FQNEAQ are derived from the germline V gene. With regard to this clonotype: Its cognate antigen has yet to be identified. Qualities for individual bases were not recorded, and no much larger clone is one base off.

In this chain, TRBV7-8 is recombined with TRBJ2-1, and 9 junctional nucleotides match TRBD2. The TCR originated in a human donor in good health (CMV status not recorded). Some clones in this sample may be carry-over from other donors' samples. This specimen was cultured CD8+ T cells from PBMCs, taken from culture after CMV antigen stimulation. The CDR3 protein sequence reads: CASTRGRGGQYNEQFF. In nucleotides, the sequence is TGTGCCAGCACGCGGGGGCGGGGGGGCCAGTACAATGAGCAGTTCTTC.